This TCR beta chain appears in the sequencing data of a study of human T cells and chemical hapten exposure. Study as a whole: DPC at 2% was the sensitizing agent, placed on roughly 2 cm by roughly 2 cm of upper inner arm skin. Slight differences in pooled library volume were the main source of varying TCR yields across samples.

The germline CDR1 and CDR2 sequences are KGHSH and LQKENI. This CDR3 is built from 14 residues. V lost 3 bases and J 0 bases, leaving 6 bases between the germline ends. In this sample, this clonotype turned up many times. Time point denoted: patch test 1, 2 weeks after DPC sensitization. Treatment of the sample: therapeutic diphenylcyclopropenone sensitization with weekly scalp DPC. It was from unfractionated whole blood that total RNA was extracted. The drawing of blood occurred before each patch test was applied. TCRdb re-called the RACE reads with MiXCR, one entry per CDR3 protein. The sample lists over 50,000 distinct CDR3 sequences, about 11% occurring once.

Sequencing used whole blood, obtained in connection with sensitization to the hapten diphenylcyclopropenone (DPC). The rearrangement joins TRBV18 to TRBJ1-5; unclear D gene. The clonotype comes from a woman in her 40s with alopecia areata. Some clones in this sample may be carry-over from other donors' samples. The CDR3 here is CASSPADSNQPQHF. The CDR3 DNA reads TGTGCCAGCTCACCTGCGGATAGCAATCAGCCCCAGCATTTT.